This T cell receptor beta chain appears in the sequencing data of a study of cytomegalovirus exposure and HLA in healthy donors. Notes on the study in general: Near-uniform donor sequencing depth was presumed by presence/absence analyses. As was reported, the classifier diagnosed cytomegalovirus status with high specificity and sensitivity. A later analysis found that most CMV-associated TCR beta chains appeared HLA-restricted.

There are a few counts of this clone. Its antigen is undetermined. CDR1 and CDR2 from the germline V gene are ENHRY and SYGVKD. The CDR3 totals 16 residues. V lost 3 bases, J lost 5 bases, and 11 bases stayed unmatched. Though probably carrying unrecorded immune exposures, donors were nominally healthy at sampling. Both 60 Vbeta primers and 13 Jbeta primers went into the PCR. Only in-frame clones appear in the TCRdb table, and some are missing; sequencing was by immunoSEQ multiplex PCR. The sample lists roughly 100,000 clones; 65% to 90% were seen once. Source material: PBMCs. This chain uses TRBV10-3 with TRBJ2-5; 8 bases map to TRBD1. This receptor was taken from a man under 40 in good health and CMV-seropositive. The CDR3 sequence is CAISDPGQGHGETQYF. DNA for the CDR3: TGTGCCATCAGTGATCCCGGACAGGGACACGGGGAGACCCAGTACTTC.